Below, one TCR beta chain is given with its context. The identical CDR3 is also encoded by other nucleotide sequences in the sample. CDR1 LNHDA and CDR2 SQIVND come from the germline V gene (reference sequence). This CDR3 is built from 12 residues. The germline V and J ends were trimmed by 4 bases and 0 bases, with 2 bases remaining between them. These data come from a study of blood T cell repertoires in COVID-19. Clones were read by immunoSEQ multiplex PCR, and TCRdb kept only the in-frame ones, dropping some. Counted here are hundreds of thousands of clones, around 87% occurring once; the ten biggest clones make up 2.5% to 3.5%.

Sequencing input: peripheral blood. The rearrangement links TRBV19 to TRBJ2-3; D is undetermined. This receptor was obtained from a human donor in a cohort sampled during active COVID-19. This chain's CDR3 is CASSTSTDTQYF. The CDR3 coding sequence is TGTGCCAGTAGTACGAGCACAGATACGCAGTATTTT.